The clone carrying this T cell receptor beta chain was counted a few times. Its cognate antigen is unknown. Each case's diagnosis was confirmed by two pathologists on H&E. This table comes from immunoSEQ multiplex PCR, and its TCRdb copy is limited to in-frame clones, with some not included. This table holds about 6,300 clones, around 76% found once. The sample comes from a study of immune evolution from preneoplasia to lung adenocarcinoma. Study observations and caveats: T cell clonality was higher in KRAS-mutant than EGFR-mutant or wild-type nodules. Later-stage lesions appeared to have more T cells, more diversity, less clonality.

In germline, CDR1 is MNHEY, CDR2 SVGAGI. The CDR3 covers 14 residues. V shed 8 bases and J 10 bases; nucleotides not matched to a gene: 11. The chain links TRBV6-5 to TRBJ1-6; TRBD1 aligns across 7 bases. The sample consisted of FFPE minimally invasive lung adenocarcinoma tissue. This clonotype originated in a person aged 70 to 85 with lung adenocarcinoma. The CDR3 DNA follows: TGTGCCAGCGGGGGACGGCAGGGGGAGTCACCCCTCCACTTT. Translation: CASGGRQGESPLHF.